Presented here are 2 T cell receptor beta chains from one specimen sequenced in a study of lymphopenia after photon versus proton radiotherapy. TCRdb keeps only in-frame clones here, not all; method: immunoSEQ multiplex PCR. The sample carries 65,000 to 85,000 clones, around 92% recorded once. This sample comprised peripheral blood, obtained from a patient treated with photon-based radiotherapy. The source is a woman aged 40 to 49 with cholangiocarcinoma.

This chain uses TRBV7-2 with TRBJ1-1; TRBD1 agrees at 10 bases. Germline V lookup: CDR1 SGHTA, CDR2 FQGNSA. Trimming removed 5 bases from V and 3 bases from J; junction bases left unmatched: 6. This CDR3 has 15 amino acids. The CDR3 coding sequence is TGTGCCAGCAGCCCAGGACAGGGGGTGGACACTGAAGCTTTCTTT. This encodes CASSPGQGVDTEAFF.

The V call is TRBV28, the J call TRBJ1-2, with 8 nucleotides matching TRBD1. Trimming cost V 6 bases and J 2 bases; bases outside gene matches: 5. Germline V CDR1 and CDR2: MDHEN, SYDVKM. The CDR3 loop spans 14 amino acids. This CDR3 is CASRRTGNNYGYTF. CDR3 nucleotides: TGTGCCAGCAGACGGACAGGGAACAACTATGGCTACACCTTC.